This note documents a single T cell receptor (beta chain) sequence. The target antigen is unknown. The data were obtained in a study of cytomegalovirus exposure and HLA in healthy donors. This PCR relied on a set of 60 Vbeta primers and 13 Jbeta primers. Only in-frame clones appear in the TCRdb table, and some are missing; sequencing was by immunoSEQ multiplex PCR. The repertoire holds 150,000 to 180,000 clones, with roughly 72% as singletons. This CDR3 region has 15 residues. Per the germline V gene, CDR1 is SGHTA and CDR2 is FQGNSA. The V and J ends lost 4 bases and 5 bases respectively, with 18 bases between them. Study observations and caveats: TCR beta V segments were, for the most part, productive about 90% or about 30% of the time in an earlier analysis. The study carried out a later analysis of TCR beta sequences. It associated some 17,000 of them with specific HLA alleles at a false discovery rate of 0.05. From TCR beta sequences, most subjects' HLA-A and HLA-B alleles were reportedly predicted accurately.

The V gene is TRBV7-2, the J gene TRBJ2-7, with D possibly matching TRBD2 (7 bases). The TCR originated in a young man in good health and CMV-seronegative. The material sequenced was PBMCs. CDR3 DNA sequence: TGTGCCAGCAGCTCAACTTGGGGGGGGCGCGACGAGCAGTACTTC. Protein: CASSSTWGGRDEQYF.